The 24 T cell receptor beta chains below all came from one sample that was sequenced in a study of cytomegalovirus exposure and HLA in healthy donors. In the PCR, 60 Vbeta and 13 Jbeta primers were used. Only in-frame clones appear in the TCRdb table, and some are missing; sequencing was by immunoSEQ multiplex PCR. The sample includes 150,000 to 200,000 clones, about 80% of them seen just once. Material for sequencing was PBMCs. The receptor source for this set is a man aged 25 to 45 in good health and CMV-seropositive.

In DNA, the CDR3 is TGTGCCAGCAGCTCGAGGGGACAGGGTACCGGGGAGCTGTTTTTT. The encoded protein is CASSSRGQGTGELFF. V and J are TRBV11-3 and TRBJ2-2; 9 bases map to TRBD1. The CDR3 consists of 15 residues. V was pared by 4 bases and J by 5 bases, with 5 bases of the junction left unmatched. The germline V gene has CDR1 SGHNT and CDR2 YENEEA.

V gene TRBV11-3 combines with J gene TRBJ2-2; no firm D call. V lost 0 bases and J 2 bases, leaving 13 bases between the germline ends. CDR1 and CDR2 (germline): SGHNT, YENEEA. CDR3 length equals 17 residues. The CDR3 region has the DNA TGTGCCAGCAGCTTAGATGTGACTGGATCTAACACCGGGGAGCTGTTTTTT. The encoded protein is CASSLDVTGSNTGELFF.

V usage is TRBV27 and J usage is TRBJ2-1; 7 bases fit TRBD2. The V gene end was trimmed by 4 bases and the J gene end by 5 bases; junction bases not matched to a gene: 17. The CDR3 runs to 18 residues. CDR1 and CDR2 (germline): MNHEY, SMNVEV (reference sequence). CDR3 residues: CASSSLADPNTPHNEQFF. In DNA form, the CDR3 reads TGTGCCAGCAGTTCGCTAGCGGACCCCAACACCCCTCACAATGAGCAGTTCTTC.

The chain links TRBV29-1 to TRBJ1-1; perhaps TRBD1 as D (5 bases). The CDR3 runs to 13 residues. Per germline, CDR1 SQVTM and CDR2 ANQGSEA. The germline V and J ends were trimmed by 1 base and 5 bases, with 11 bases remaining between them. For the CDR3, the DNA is TGCAGCGTTGAAGGGGGCGGGGGGACTGAAGCTTTCTTT. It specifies CSVEGGGGTEAFF.

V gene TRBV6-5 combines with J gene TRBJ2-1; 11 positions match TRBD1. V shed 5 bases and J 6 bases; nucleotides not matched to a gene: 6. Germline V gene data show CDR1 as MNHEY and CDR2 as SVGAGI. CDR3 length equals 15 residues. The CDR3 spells CASSIRDRGFNEQFF. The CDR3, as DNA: TGTGCCAGCAGTATCCGGGACAGGGGGTTCAATGAGCAGTTCTTC.

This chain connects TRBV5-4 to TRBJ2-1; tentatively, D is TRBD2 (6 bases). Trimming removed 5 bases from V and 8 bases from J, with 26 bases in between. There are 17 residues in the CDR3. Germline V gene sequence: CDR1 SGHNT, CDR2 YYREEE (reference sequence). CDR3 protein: CASSAPIGPGWGDEQFF. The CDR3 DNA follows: TGTGCCAGCAGTGCGCCTATAGGGCCGGGGTGGGGGGATGAGCAGTTCTTC. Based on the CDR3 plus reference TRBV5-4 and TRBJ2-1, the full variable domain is ETGVTQSPTHLIKTRGQQVTLRCSSQSGHNTVSWYQQALGQGPQFIFQYYREEENGRGNFPPRFSGLQFPNYSSELNVNALELDDSALYLCASSAPIGPGWGDEQFFGPGTRLTVL.

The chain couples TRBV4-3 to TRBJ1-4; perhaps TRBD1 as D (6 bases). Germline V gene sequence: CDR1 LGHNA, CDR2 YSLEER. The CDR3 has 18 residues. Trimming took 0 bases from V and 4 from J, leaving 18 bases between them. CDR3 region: CASSQDGISYRVNEKLFF. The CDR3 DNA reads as TGCGCCAGCAGCCAAGATGGAATTTCGTACAGGGTTAATGAAAAACTGTTTTTT.

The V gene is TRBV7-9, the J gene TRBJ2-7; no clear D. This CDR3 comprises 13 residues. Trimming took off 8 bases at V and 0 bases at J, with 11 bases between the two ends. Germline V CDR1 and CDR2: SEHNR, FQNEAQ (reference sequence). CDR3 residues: CASGLPSSYEQYF. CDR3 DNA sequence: TGTGCCAGCGGGCTTCCGAGCTCCTACGAGCAGTACTTC.

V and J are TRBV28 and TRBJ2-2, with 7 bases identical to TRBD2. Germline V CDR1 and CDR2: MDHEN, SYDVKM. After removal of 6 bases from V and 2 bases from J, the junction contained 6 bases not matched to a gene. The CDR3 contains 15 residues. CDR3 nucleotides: TGTGCCAGCAGCGTGGGGGGGGTAAACACCGGGGAGCTGTTTTTT. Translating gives CASSVGGVNTGELFF.

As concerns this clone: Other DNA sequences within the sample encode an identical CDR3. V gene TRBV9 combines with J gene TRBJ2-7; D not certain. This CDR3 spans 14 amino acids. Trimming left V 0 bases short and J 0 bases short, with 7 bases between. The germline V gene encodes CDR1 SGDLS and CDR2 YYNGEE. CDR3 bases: TGTGCCAGCAGCGTAGTCCCTAGCTCCTACGAGCAGTACTTC. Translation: CASSVVPSSYEQYF.

CDR3 region: CASSILSGQGYEQYF. CDR3 nucleotide sequence: TGTGCCAGTAGTATTTTATCTGGACAGGGCTACGAGCAGTACTTC. The J gene is TRBJ2-7, the V gene TRBV19; 8 bases map to TRBD1. With V trimmed by 3 bases and J by 3 bases, 7 bases remained unmatched. Germline CDR1 and CDR2: LNHDA and SQIVND (reference sequence). The CDR3 consists of 15 residues.

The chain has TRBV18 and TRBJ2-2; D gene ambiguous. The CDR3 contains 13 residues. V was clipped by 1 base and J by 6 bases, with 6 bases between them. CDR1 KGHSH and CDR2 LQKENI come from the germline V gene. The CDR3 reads CASSPLRSGELFF. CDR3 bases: TGTGCCAGCTCACCACTTCGTTCCGGGGAGCTGTTTTTT.

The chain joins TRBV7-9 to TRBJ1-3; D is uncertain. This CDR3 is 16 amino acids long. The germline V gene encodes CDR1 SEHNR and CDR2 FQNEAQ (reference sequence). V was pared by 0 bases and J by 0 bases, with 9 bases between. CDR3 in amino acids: CASSLALRVSGNTIYF. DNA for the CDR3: TGTGCCAGCAGCTTAGCGCTCCGGGTCTCTGGAAACACCATATATTTT.

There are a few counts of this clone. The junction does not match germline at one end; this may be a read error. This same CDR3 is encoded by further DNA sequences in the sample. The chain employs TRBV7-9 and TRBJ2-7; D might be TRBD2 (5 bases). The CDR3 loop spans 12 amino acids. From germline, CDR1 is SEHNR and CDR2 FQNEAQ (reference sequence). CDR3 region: CSSSPTGYEQYF. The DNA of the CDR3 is TGTTCCAGCAGCCCAACGGGGTACGAGCAGTACTTC.

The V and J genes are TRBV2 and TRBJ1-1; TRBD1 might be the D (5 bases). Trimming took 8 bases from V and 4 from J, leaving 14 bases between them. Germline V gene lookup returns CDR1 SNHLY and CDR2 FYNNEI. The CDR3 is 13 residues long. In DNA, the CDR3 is TGTGCCAGCGTTGCGGGGCTGGCCACTGAAGCTTTCTTT. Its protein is CASVAGLATEAFF. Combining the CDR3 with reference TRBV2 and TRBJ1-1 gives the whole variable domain EPEVTQTPSHQVTQMGQEVILRCVPISNHLYFYWYRQILGQKVEFLVSFYNNEISEKSEIFDDQFSVERPDGSNFTLKIRSTKLEDSAMYFCASVAGLATEAFFGQGTRLTVV.

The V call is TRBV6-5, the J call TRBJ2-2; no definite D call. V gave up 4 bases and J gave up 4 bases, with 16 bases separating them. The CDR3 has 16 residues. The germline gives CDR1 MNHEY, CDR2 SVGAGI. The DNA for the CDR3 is TGTGCCAGCAGTTTACGTCTGGGTAGGAGCACCGGGGAGCTGTTTTTT. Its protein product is CASSLRLGRSTGELFF.

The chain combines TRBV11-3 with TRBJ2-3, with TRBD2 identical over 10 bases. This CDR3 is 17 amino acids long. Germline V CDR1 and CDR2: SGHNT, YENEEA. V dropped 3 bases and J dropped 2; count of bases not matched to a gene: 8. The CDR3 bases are TGTGCCAGCAGCTTGATGAGCGGGAGGGGTTTCACAGATACGCAGTATTTT. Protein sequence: CASSLMSGRGFTDTQYF.

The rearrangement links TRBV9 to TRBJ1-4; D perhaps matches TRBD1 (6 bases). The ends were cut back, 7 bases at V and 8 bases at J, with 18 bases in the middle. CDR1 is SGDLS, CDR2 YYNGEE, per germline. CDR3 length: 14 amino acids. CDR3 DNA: TGTGCCAGCTCCCGAACAGGGTGGGGCGAAAAACTGTTTTTT. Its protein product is CASSRTGWGEKLFF.

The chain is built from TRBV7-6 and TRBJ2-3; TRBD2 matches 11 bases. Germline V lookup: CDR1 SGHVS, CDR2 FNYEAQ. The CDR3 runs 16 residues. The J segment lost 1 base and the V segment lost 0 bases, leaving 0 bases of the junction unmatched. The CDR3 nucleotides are TGTGCCAGCAGCTTAGCGACTAGCGGGGGCACAGATACGCAGTATTTT. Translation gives CASSLATSGGTDTQYF.

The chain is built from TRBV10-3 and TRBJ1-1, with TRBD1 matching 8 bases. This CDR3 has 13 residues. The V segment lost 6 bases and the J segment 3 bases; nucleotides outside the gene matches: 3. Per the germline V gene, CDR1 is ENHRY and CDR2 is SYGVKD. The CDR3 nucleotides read TGTGCCATCAGGGGACAGGTTGACACTGAAGCTTTCTTT. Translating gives CAIRGQVDTEAFF.

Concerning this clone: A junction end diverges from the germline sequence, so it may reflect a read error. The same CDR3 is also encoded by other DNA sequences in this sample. This CDR3 is CASSLGQGVTYEQYF. CDR3 in DNA: TGCGCCAGCAGCTTGGGGCAGGGGGTAACCTACGAGCAGTATTTC. The gene calls are TRBV5-1 and TRBJ2-7; 7 bases are a match to TRBD1. The CDR3 is made up of 15 amino acids. CDR1 is SGHRS, CDR2 YFSETQ, per germline.

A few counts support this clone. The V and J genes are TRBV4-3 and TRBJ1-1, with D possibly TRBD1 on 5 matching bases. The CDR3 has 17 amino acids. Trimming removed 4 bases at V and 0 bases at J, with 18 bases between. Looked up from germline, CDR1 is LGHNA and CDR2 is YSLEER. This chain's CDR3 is CASSLYWGPGVNTEAFF. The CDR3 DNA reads TGCGCCAGCAGCCTTTACTGGGGCCCTGGGGTGAACACTGAAGCTTTCTTT.

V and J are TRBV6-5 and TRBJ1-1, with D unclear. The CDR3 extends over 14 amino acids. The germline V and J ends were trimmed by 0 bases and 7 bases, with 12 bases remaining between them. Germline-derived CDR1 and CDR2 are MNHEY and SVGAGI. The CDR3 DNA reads TGTGCCAGCAGTTACTCGAGCAGGCTCCGTGAAGCTTTCTTT. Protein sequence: CASSYSSRLREAFF.

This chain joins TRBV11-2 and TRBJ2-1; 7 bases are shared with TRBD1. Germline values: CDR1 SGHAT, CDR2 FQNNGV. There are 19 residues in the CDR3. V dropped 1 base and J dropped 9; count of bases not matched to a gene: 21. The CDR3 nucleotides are TGTGCCAGCAGCTTAGGCAAAATGATCACGGGACAGTTGTGGAGTGAGCAGTTCTTC. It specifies CASSLGKMITGQLWSEQFF.